These 30 T cell receptor beta chains were all obtained from the same sample, sequenced in a study of hypomethylating agent response in myelodysplastic syndrome. Clones were sequenced by immunoSEQ multiplex PCR, and TCRdb holds only the in-frame ones, with some missing. The table records about 2,800 clones, 82% of them present only once. Sequences were derived from bone marrow, sampled before or after starting hypomethylating agent treatment for myelodysplastic syndrome (not recorded which). These receptors originate from a human donor with myelodysplastic syndrome.

The rearrangement uses TRBV19 and TRBJ2-7; 10 bases are a match to TRBD2. Unmatched junction bases numbered 7, after V lost 6 bases and J lost 5 bases. The germline V gene has CDR1 LNHDA and CDR2 SQIVND (reference sequence). The CDR3 loop spans 14 amino acids. CDR3 region: CASSLAGVIHEQYF. For the CDR3, the DNA is TGTGCCAGTAGCCTAGCGGGAGTAATACACGAGCAGTACTTC. Full variable domain (remainder filled in from reference TRBV19 and TRBJ2-7): DGGITQSPKYLFRKEGQNVTLSCEQNLNHDAMYWYRQDPGQGLRLIYYSQIVNDFQKGDIAEGYSVSREKKESFPLTVTSAQKNPTAFYLCASSLAGVIHEQYFGPGTRLTVT.

This chain connects TRBV7-8 to TRBJ1-2; TRBD1 aligns across 8 bases. The CDR3 is 13 amino acids. V shed 5 bases and J 6 bases; nucleotides not matched to a gene: 5. The V gene's germline CDR1 is SGHVS and CDR2 FQNEAQ. CDR3 sequence reads: CASSLRGLDGYTF. Written as DNA, the CDR3 is TGTGCCAGCAGCCTCAGGGGGCTAGATGGCTACACCTTC.

This chain joins TRBV7-9 and TRBJ2-7; D is unclear. This CDR3 comprises 14 residues. Germline V lookup: CDR1 SEHNR, CDR2 FQNEAQ (reference sequence). The ends were cut back, 5 bases at V and 5 bases at J, with 16 bases in the middle. CDR3 DNA sequence: TGTGCCAGCAGCCCCACGGCAAGGAACAACGAGCAGTACTTC. Protein: CASSPTARNNEQYF.

V usage is TRBV6-5 and J usage is TRBJ2-1; D remains ambiguous. Trimming pared 2 bases from V and 4 bases from J, leaving 6 bases between. CDR1 and CDR2 from the germline V gene are MNHEY and SVGAGI. This CDR3 is built from 13 residues. The CDR3 DNA sequence: TGTGCCAGCAGTTACCGCGGTTACAATGAGCAGTTCTTC. This gives the protein CASSYRGYNEQFF.

This chain uses TRBV10-2 with TRBJ2-1; D is possibly TRBD2 (7 bases). The ends were cut back, 9 bases at V and 8 bases at J, with 20 bases in the middle. Germline loops: CDR1 WSHSY, CDR2 SAAADI. The length of the CDR3 is 14 residues. The CDR3 loop reads CASHPGGYGDEQFF. DNA of the CDR3: TGCGCCAGTCATCCGGGGGGCTACGGTGATGAGCAGTTCTTC.

The chain has TRBV6-6 and TRBJ2-1; D is possibly TRBD1 or TRBD2 (5 bases each). Per the germline V gene, CDR1 is MNHNY and CDR2 is SVGAGI (reference sequence). The CDR3 runs 14 residues. The germline V and J ends were trimmed by 11 bases and 6 bases, with 20 bases remaining between them. CDR3 in DNA: TGTGCCGGTAAAGGGACCGCCGCGGGCAATGAGCAGTTCTTC. The encoded protein is CAGKGTAAGNEQFF.

The V gene is TRBV19, the J gene TRBJ1-1; no clear D gene. Germline V gene sequence: CDR1 LNHDA, CDR2 SQIVND (reference sequence). V was cut by 3 bases and J by 4 bases, with 12 bases left in between. CDR3 size: 14 residues. CDR3 region: CASSIPGSGTEAFF. Written as DNA, the CDR3 is TGTGCCAGTAGTATCCCAGGTTCCGGCACTGAAGCTTTCTTT.

Here the CDR3 reads CASSLPQRESQETQYF. CDR3 nucleotide sequence: TGTGCCAGCAGCTTACCCCAGCGGGAGAGTCAAGAGACCCAGTACTTC. The V call is TRBV7-9, the J call TRBJ2-5; TRBD2 agrees at 8 bases. From germline, CDR1 is SEHNR and CDR2 FQNEAQ (reference sequence). This CDR3 comprises 16 residues. V dropped 2 bases and J dropped 2; count of bases not matched to a gene: 7.

The genes are TRBV19 and TRBJ2-5; D call uncertain. Germline values: CDR1 LNHDA, CDR2 SQIVND (reference sequence). The V end was cut by 5 bases, the J end by 1 base, with 8 bases between. The CDR3 length is 13 residues. CDR3 coding DNA: TGTGCCAGTAGTGAGGTGGTCCAAGAGACCCAGTACTTC. Residues: CASSEVVQETQYF. Full variable domain (missing parts from reference TRBV19 and TRBJ2-5): DGGITQSPKYLFRKEGQNVTLSCEQNLNHDAMYWYRQDPGQGLRLIYYSQIVNDFQKGDIAEGYSVSREKKESFPLTVTSAQKNPTAFYLCASSEVVQETQYFGPGTRLLVL.

This chain uses TRBV10-3 with TRBJ2-5, with 11 bases matching TRBD2. V shed 3 bases, J shed 5 bases, and the junction held 5 bases outside the gene matches. The CDR3 totals 15 residues. CDR1 is ENHRY, CDR2 SYGVKD, per germline. The CDR3 protein is CAISDASGGRETQYF. For the CDR3, the DNA is TGTGCCATCAGTGATGCTAGCGGGGGGAGGGAGACCCAGTACTTC.

In DNA, the CDR3 is TGCGCCAGCAGCCCCTCTCTAGGGGCAGCCTACGAGCAGTACTTC. It specifies CASSPSLGAAYEQYF. The genes are TRBV5-1 and TRBJ2-7; tentative D call: TRBD1 (5 bases). Germline V gene sequence: CDR1 SGHRS, CDR2 YFSETQ. V lost 4 bases to trimming and J lost 2 bases, with 16 bases between them. The length of the CDR3 is 15 residues.

This clone is termed large. The chain links TRBV10-2 to TRBJ1-1; no firm D call. V was pared by 1 base and J by 4 bases, with 13 bases between. Germline values: CDR1 WSHSY, CDR2 SAAADI. CDR3 size: 15 residues. The CDR3 DNA sequence: TGCGCCAGCAGTGAGTGGTCCACCATAGGCACTGAAGCTTTCTTT. It specifies CASSEWSTIGTEAFF.

The sample holds one count of this clone. The CDR3 DNA sequence: TGCAGTGCCCTCCGGGGGGAGACCCAGTACTTC. Encoded protein: CSALRGETQYF. The chain uses TRBV20-1 and TRBJ2-5, with D perhaps matching TRBD2 (6 bases). The germline CDR1 and CDR2 sequences are DFQATT and SNEGSKA (reference sequence). The CDR3 consists of 11 residues. Trimming pared 6 bases from V and 5 bases from J, leaving 10 bases between.

The CDR3 protein is CASVDPTARFWSTAYEQYF. Here the CDR3 DNA reads TGTGCCAGCGTCGATCCTACCGCCAGGTTCTGGTCGACAGCTTACGAGCAGTACTTC. The chain combines TRBV6-4 with TRBJ2-7; possible D gene TRBD1, 5 bases. V dropped 8 bases and J dropped 4 bases, with 33 bases sitting between them. This CDR3 has 19 residues. The germline CDR1 and CDR2 sequences are MRHNA and SNTAGT.

The chain is built from TRBV12-5 and TRBJ2-2; possible D gene TRBD1, 6 bases. The CDR3 spans 13 residues. Trimming cost V 1 base and J 6 bases, with 6 bases left between them. Germline V lookup: CDR1 LGHNT, CDR2 FRNRAP. Written as DNA, the CDR3 is TGTGCTAGTGGTTTGGAGGGGGCCGGGGAGCTGTTTTTT. Amino acids: CASGLEGAGELFF.

In this sample, this clone turned up a few times. The gene calls are TRBV6-1 and TRBJ1-1; D may be TRBD1 (6 bases). The germline gives CDR1 MNHNS, CDR2 SASEGT. Trimming cost V 8 bases and J 10 bases, with 14 bases left between them. This CDR3 is 11 amino acids long. The CDR3 nucleotides read TGTGCCAGCGGAAGCAGGGGAGGAGCTTTCTTT. It yields the protein CASGSRGGAFF.

This rearrangement joins TRBV2 to TRBJ1-1; D remains unclear. The CDR3 spans 14 residues. Trimming stripped 0 bases from V and 10 bases from J, with 15 bases between. In germline, CDR1 is SNHLY, CDR2 FYNNEI. This CDR3 is CASSEALLSFGAFF. CDR3 in DNA: TGTGCCAGCAGTGAAGCGCTTCTCTCTTTCGGAGCTTTCTTT.

The chain carries TRBV6-1 and TRBJ2-7; maybe TRBD1 (6 bases). Germline CDR1 and CDR2: MNHNS and SASEGT. Trimming cost V 2 bases and J 6 bases, with 11 bases left between them. The CDR3 is made up of 13 amino acids. This CDR3 reads CASSENRDGEQYF. The CDR3 DNA reads as TGTGCCAGCAGTGAAAACAGGGACGGCGAGCAGTACTTC.

The rearrangement uses TRBV27 and TRBJ1-2, with unresolved D. Trimming took 3 bases from V and 1 from J, leaving 12 bases between them. This CDR3 has 15 residues. Germline V gives CDR1 MNHEY, CDR2 SMNVEV (reference sequence). The CDR3 region is CASSLTPRSNYGYTF. The DNA of the CDR3 is TGTGCCAGCAGTTTGACCCCGCGGAGTAACTATGGCTACACCTTC.

The chain recombines TRBV10-2 with TRBJ2-5; no clear D gene. The J call is in doubt because the DNA end fits TRBJ2-7 better. In germline, CDR1 is WSHSY, CDR2 SAAADI. This CDR3 has 13 amino acids. CDR3 protein: CASLKEPHYEQYF. The CDR3 DNA is TGCGCCAGCTTGAAGGAACCCCACTACGAGCAGTACTTC.

The chain has TRBV7-9 and TRBJ2-7; 8 bases align to TRBD2. This CDR3 spans 16 amino acids. Trimming cost V 1 base and J 1 base; bases outside gene matches: 6. Germline lookup yields CDR1 SEHNR and CDR2 FQNEAQ (reference sequence). The CDR3 is CASSLGSGGPSYEQYF. The CDR3 nucleotides are TGTGCCAGCAGCTTAGGAAGCGGGGGCCCTTCCTACGAGCAGTACTTC.

V is TRBV19 and J is TRBJ1-4, with TRBD1 identical over 8 bases. This CDR3 spans 15 amino acids. The J segment lost 5 bases and the V segment lost 5 bases, leaving 7 bases of the junction unmatched. Germline V lookup: CDR1 LNHDA, CDR2 SQIVND (reference sequence). The CDR3, as DNA: TGTGCCAGTAGTGACCCAGGGGGCCCAAATGAAAAACTGTTTTTT. Its translation: CASSDPGGPNEKLFF.

This rearrangement joins TRBV27 to TRBJ2-5; D is uncertain. This CDR3 region has 14 residues. Germline CDR1 reads MNHEY; CDR2 reads SMNVEV (reference sequence). The V and J ends lost 3 bases and 1 base respectively, with 9 bases between them. The CDR3 here is CASSFIASQETQYF. In nucleotides, the CDR3 is TGTGCCAGCAGTTTTATAGCCTCCCAAGAGACCCAGTACTTC.

The rearrangement uses TRBV19 and TRBJ1-2, with D tentatively TRBD1 (5 bases). The germline V gene has CDR1 LNHDA and CDR2 SQIVND (reference sequence). The CDR3 spans 13 residues. Trimming left V 6 bases short and J 3 bases short, with 11 bases between. For the CDR3, the DNA is TGTGCCAGTAGCCTGGAGGGGCACTATGGCTACACCTTC. It translates to CASSLEGHYGYTF.

The chain has TRBV2 and TRBJ2-5, with 10 bases aligning to TRBD2. The germline V gene encodes CDR1 SNHLY and CDR2 FYNNEI. The CDR3 length is 16 residues. J lost 0 bases, V lost 6 bases, and 7 bases had no gene match. The CDR3 region is CASSQREGPNQETQYF. The CDR3 nucleotides are TGTGCCAGCAGCCAGCGGGAGGGCCCGAACCAAGAGACCCAGTACTTC.

The chain joins TRBV28 to TRBJ1-3; 7 bases line up with TRBD1. There are 16 residues in the CDR3. V shed 4 bases and J 0 bases; nucleotides not matched to a gene: 6. Germline V lookup: CDR1 MDHEN, CDR2 SYDVKM. The CDR3 DNA reads as TGTGCCAGCAGTTCACAGGGGCCCCTCTCTGGAAACACCATATATTTT. It translates to CASSSQGPLSGNTIYF.

This clone was picked up a small number of times. Written as DNA, the CDR3 is TGTGCCAGCAGTTTAATCCCGACTTCTAGCACAGATACGCAGTATTTT. It yields the protein CASSLIPTSSTDTQYF. This chain connects TRBV27 to TRBJ2-3, with D unclear. The CDR3 is made up of 16 amino acids. Germline V gene data show CDR1 as MNHEY and CDR2 as SMNVEV (reference sequence). The germline V and J ends were trimmed by 2 bases and 0 bases, with 12 bases remaining between them.

This chain uses TRBV28 with TRBJ2-1; tentatively, D is TRBD2 (6 bases). The ends were cut back, 7 bases at V and 2 bases at J, with 15 bases in the middle. This CDR3 spans 15 amino acids. From germline, CDR1 is MDHEN and CDR2 SYDVKM. CDR3 loop: CASNFGGVTYNEQFF. CDR3 sequence (DNA): TGTGCCAGCAACTTTGGCGGGGTTACCTACAATGAGCAGTTCTTC.

The chain has TRBV6-6 and TRBJ2-7, with D possibly matching TRBD2 (5 bases). Trimming stripped 11 bases from V and 2 bases from J, with 13 bases between. CDR1 is MNHNY, CDR2 SVGAGI, per germline (reference sequence). The CDR3 contains 12 residues. The CDR3 nucleotides are TGTGCCGGAGGTAGCATCCCCTACGAGCAGTACTTC. It codes for CAGGSIPYEQYF.

V and J are TRBV2 and TRBJ2-7, with D tentatively TRBD1 or TRBD2 (7 bases each). The V and J ends lost 4 bases and 5 bases respectively, with 21 bases between them. Germline values: CDR1 SNHLY, CDR2 FYNNEI. The CDR3 has 16 residues. The CDR3 spells CASSGGGWQGGNEQYF. The CDR3 nucleotides are TGTGCCAGCAGTGGGGGAGGATGGCAGGGGGGGAACGAGCAGTACTTC.